The count of the clone carrying this TCR beta chain is one. The entry originates in a study of blood T cell repertoires in COVID-19. Study details: Nucleic acid was either cDNA or gDNA, and it came from T cells, B-cell-depleted T cells, or PBMCs.

The V gene's germline CDR1 is SNHLY and CDR2 FYNNEI. The V end was cut by 3 bases, the J end by 0 bases, with 9 bases between. The CDR3 is made up of 16 amino acids. Study processing details: Using reference gene primer amplification, nucleated cell counts were estimated. TCRdb's copy holds only in-frame clones and misses some; the assay was immunoSEQ multiplex PCR. V and J calls and clone size are those listed in that table; D and trimming were worked out from the DNA. The repertoire holds over 130,000 clones, 85% to 90% seen once, with roughly 9.6% in the top ten. V gene TRBV2 combines with J gene TRBJ2-6, with D possibly TRBD1 on 5 matching bases. The clonotype comes from an elderly woman with acute or convalescent COVID-19. The sample comprised peripheral blood. The CDR3 DNA reads as TGTGCCAGCAGTGACAGGGCCAGCTCTGGGGCCAACGTCCTGACTTTC. Amino acids: CASSDRASSGANVLTF.